The rows below give T cell receptor beta chains drawn from one sample of a study of cytomegalovirus exposure and HLA in healthy donors. TCRdb keeps only in-frame clones here, not all; method: immunoSEQ multiplex PCR. The data contain more than 80,000 clones, roughly 71% of them singletons. Material for sequencing was PBMCs. The receptors were gathered from a man between 50 and 59 years old in good health and CMV-seronegative. Both conserved end residues are part of each CDR3. The D gene is left open where the match is weak.

V,D,J,CDR3
TRBV9,TRBD2,TRBJ2-5,CASSVSSGRASETQYF
TRBV18,.,TRBJ2-7,CASSPRGGYEQYF
TRBV5-4,TRBD2,TRBJ2-2,CVSSPLAGGNTGELFF
TRBV28,TRBD1,TRBJ1-5,CASSFRTGHSNQPQHF
TRBV2,.,TRBJ1-1,CASSLRGPDTEAFF
TRBV15,.,TRBJ2-7,CATSRDRTSAYEQYF
TRBV6-5,.,TRBJ1-1,CASATDRLGTEAFF
TRBV30,.,TRBJ1-5,CAWSAGLNQPQHF
TRBV2,.,TRBJ1-4,CASRESPGNEKLFF
TRBV7-8,.,TRBJ2-5,CASAGDAETQYF
TRBV30,.,TRBJ1-6,CAWSAGTQNSPLHF
TRBV28,.,TRBJ1-2,CASSLLDSSSGYTF
TRBV19,TRBD1,TRBJ1-5,CASSIGTGGQPQHF
TRBV18,.,TRBJ2-5,CASSLQETQYF
TRBV4-3,TRBD1,TRBJ1-3,CASSQEGTGRGNTIYF
TRBV20-1,TRBD1,TRBJ1-2,CSTGGYGYTF
TRBV2,.,TRBJ2-5,CASSQLVGQETQYF
TRBV11-2,.,TRBJ1-2,CASRRIGGRDYGYTF
TRBV7-8,.,TRBJ1-5,CASSLRVRENQPQHF
TRBV7-8,.,TRBJ2-2,CASSLYRVGTGELFF
TRBV6-6,TRBD1,TRBJ1-1,CASSYQGTDAFF
TRBV5-1,.,TRBJ2-7,CASSTDISYEQYF
TRBV6-6,TRBD1,TRBJ2-7,CASSYSGQGPTYEQYF
TRBV7-2,.,TRBJ2-5,CASSQQFQETQYF
TRBV14,TRBD1,TRBJ1-2,CASSLPGQGLYGYTF
TRBV7-9,.,TRBJ1-1,CASSLDGGGFTEAFF
TRBV9,TRBD1,TRBJ1-2,CASSVTGTGYTF
TRBV5-5,.,TRBJ2-7,CASSFPMSFEQYF
TRBV15,.,TRBJ1-4,CATSRETALRELFF
TRBV19,.,TRBJ2-5,CASSIALPSETQYF
TRBV6-5,.,TRBJ1-2,CASSYFGTGWSYGYTF
TRBV5-4,TRBD1,TRBJ2-6,CASTQGAGANVLTF
TRBV14,TRBD1,TRBJ2-1,CASSHSGTGSEQFF
TRBV7-9,TRBD1,TRBJ1-2,CASSPTGNYGYTF
TRBV15,.,TRBJ1-2,CATSRDRYGYTF
TRBV6-1,TRBD1,TRBJ2-3,CASGDRGVADTQYF
TRBV4-2,TRBD1,TRBJ1-2,CASSQAVGQGNYGYTF
TRBV7-9,.,TRBJ1-1,CASRKGDTEAFF
TRBV19,.,TRBJ2-3,CASTPGATQYF
TRBV4-3,.,TRBJ1-6,CASSQRGSPLHF
TRBV10-3,TRBD2,TRBJ2-1,CAISGGSGSNEQFF
TRBV7-3,TRBD2,TRBJ2-3,CASSPDGGAPDTQYF
TRBV6-5,TRBD1,TRBJ1-3,CASSRQGVAGNTIYF
TRBV7-2,.,TRBJ2-3,CASSPRRLVTQYF
TRBV2,TRBD2,TRBJ2-5,CASSEALLAGGQETQYF
TRBV2,TRBD1,TRBJ1-5,CASSPGPGGQPQHF
TRBV7-2,.,TRBJ1-6,CASSPHRGSPLHF
TRBV18,TRBD1,TRBJ2-5,CASSPRTDREETQYF
TRBV27,TRBD1,TRBJ2-3,CASSTAQGWADTQYF
TRBV9,TRBD1,TRBJ2-2,CASSATGDLRNTGELFF
TRBV5-1,TRBD1,TRBJ2-2,CASFRTGNTGELFF
TRBV7-9,TRBD1,TRBJ1-3,CASGQGNEGNTIYF